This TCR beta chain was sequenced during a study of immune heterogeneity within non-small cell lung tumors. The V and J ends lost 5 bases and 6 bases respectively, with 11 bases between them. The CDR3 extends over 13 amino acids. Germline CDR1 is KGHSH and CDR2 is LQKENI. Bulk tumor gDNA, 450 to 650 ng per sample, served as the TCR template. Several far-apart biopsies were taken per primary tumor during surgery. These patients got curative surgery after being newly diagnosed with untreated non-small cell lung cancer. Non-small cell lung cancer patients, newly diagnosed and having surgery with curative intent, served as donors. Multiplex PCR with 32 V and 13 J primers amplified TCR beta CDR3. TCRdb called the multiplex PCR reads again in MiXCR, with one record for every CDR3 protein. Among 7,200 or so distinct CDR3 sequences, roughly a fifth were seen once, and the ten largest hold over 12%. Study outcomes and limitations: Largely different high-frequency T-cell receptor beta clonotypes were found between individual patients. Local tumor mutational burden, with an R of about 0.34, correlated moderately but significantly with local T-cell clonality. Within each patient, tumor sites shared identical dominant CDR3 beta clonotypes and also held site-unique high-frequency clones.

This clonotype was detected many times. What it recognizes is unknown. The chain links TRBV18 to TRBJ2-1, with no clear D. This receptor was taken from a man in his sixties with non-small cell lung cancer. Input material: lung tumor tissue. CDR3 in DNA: TGTGCCAGCTCAATGCCAGGACGCAATGAGCAGTTCTTC. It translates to CASSMPGRNEQFF.